These 31 T cell receptor beta chains originate from one sample sequenced in a study of cytomegalovirus exposure and HLA in healthy donors. In the PCR, 60 Vbeta and 13 Jbeta primers were used. Assay used: immunoSEQ multiplex PCR; TCRdb lists only in-frame clones, some missing. The sample gives about 170,000 clones, approximately 80% of which show up once; about 0.76% is in the top ten. Sequenced sample: PBMCs. The receptors originated from a woman between 18 and 29 years old in good health and CMV-seronegative.

The chain has TRBV9 and TRBJ2-1; weak D call: TRBD1 (5 bases). V was trimmed by 1 base and J by 3 bases, leaving 11 bases between them. The V gene's germline CDR1 is SGDLS and CDR2 YYNGEE. The CDR3 is 15 amino acids. The CDR3 sequence: CASSVQGSVYNEQFF. DNA of the CDR3: TGTGCCAGCAGCGTACAGGGTTCGGTCTACAATGAGCAGTTCTTC.

This chain connects TRBV4-1 to TRBJ2-1; TRBD2 might be the D (6 bases). Germline CDR1 reads MGHRA; CDR2 reads YSYEKL. With 0 bases removed from V and 11 bases from J, the gap between germline ends came to 17 bases. This CDR3 is built from 15 residues. The CDR3 protein is CASSQDLQDYRQQFF. The CDR3 DNA sequence: TGCGCCAGCAGCCAAGATCTCCAGGACTACCGGCAGCAGTTCTTC.

This rearrangement joins TRBV7-2 to TRBJ2-7; 8 nucleotides match TRBD1. CDR1 and CDR2 (germline): SGHTA, FQGNSA. J gave up 3 bases and V 8 bases, and 6 bases lay outside the gene matches. The CDR3 has 13 residues. CDR3 bases: TGTGCCAGCGTCATAGACAGGGGCTACGAGCAGTACTTC. It yields the protein CASVIDRGYEQYF.

The rearrangement joins TRBV7-9 to TRBJ2-1; 11 bases are a match to TRBD2. CDR1 SEHNR and CDR2 FQNEAQ come from the germline V gene (reference sequence). Trimming cost V 4 bases and J 9 bases; bases outside gene matches: 5. CDR3 size: 14 residues. CDR3 loop: CASSSKTSGTEQFF. The CDR3, as DNA: TGTGCCAGCAGCTCCAAGACTAGCGGGACTGAGCAGTTCTTC.

The V gene is TRBV27, the J gene TRBJ2-1; 11 positions match TRBD2. Unmatched junction bases numbered 7, after V lost 5 bases and J lost 4 bases. The CDR3 runs to 16 residues. Looked up from germline, CDR1 is MNHEY and CDR2 is SMNVEV (reference sequence). CDR3 region: CASSPLAGGGYNEQFF. The CDR3 DNA follows: TGTGCCAGCAGTCCCTTAGCGGGAGGGGGATACAATGAGCAGTTCTTC.

V and J are TRBV28 and TRBJ1-1; 11 nucleotides align to TRBD1. J was trimmed by 1 base and V by 6 bases; bases with no gene match: 13. The CDR3 has 18 amino acids. Germline V gene data show CDR1 as MDHEN and CDR2 as SYDVKM. CDR3 nucleotides: TGTGCCAGCAGCCTGAGGGGACAGGGGGGTAGTGAGAACACTGAAGCTTTCTTT. Its translation: CASSLRGQGGSENTEAFF.

This chain links TRBV27 with TRBJ2-2; TRBD2 aligns across 12 bases. The CDR3 extends over 16 amino acids. Germline lookup yields CDR1 MNHEY and CDR2 SMNVEV (reference sequence). J gave up 4 bases and V 5 bases, and 5 bases lay outside the gene matches. The chain's CDR3 is CASSPTSGRSTGELFF. The CDR3 nucleotides read TGTGCCAGCAGTCCCACTAGCGGGAGGAGCACCGGGGAGCTGTTTTTT.

The rearrangement uses TRBV4-2 and TRBJ2-5, with D maybe TRBD1 (6 bases). There are 15 residues in the CDR3. Germline CDR1 is LGHNA and CDR2 is YNFKEQ. V was shortened by 2 bases and J by 2 bases, with 12 bases between the two germline ends. CDR3 loop: CASSQSRGGQETQYF. As DNA, the CDR3 is TGTGCCAGCAGCCAATCTCGAGGGGGACAAGAGACCCAGTACTTC.

The table lists this clone with a count of one. The V call is TRBV28, the J call TRBJ2-5; perhaps TRBD2 as D (6 bases). V lost 7 bases and J 5 bases, leaving 14 bases between the germline ends. Germline V gene lookup returns CDR1 MDHEN and CDR2 SYDVKM. The length of the CDR3 is 13 residues. CDR3 protein: CASKDVGGETQYF. CDR3 coding DNA: TGTGCCAGCAAGGATGTCGGAGGGGAGACCCAGTACTTC.

This chain connects TRBV30 to TRBJ2-5, with 14 bases matching TRBD2. CDR1 GTSNPN and CDR2 SVGIG come from the germline V gene (reference sequence). V shed 1 base and J 5 bases; nucleotides not matched to a gene: 6. CDR3 length: 16 amino acids. CDR3 amino acids: CAWSEGLAGGLETQYF. The CDR3 nucleotides are TGTGCCTGGAGTGAAGGACTAGCGGGAGGCCTGGAGACCCAGTACTTC.

The chain has TRBV2 and TRBJ1-1; TRBD1 agrees at 8 bases. Looked up from germline, CDR1 is SNHLY and CDR2 is FYNNEI. The CDR3 totals 10 residues. Losses at the gene ends were 8 bases for V and 11 bases for J; bases not matched to a gene: 4. The CDR3 loop is CASQGASAFF. The CDR3 nucleotides are TGTGCCAGCCAGGGGGCTAGTGCTTTCTTT. The entire variable domain, with the rest obtained from reference TRBV2 and TRBJ1-1, is as follows: EPEVTQTPSHQVTQMGQEVILRCVPISNHLYFYWYRQILGQKVEFLVSFYNNEISEKSEIFDDQFSVERPDGSNFTLKIRSTKLEDSAMYFCASQGASAFFGQGTRLTVV.

This clone is a singleton in its sample. The chain couples TRBV28 to TRBJ2-1; tentative D call: TRBD2 (6 bases). Trimming took off 5 bases at V and 6 bases at J, with 14 bases between the two ends. Germline V gives CDR1 MDHEN, CDR2 SYDVKM. The CDR3 is made up of 14 amino acids. CDR3 sequence reads: CASSEWRLGNEQFF. The CDR3 bases are TGTGCCAGCAGTGAATGGCGACTAGGCAATGAGCAGTTCTTC. Full variable domain (missing parts from reference TRBV28 and TRBJ2-1): DVKVTQSSRYLVKRTGEKVFLECVQDMDHENMFWYRQDPGLGLRLIYFSYDVKMKEKGDIPEGYSVSREKKERFSLILESASTNQTSMYLCASSEWRLGNEQFFGPGTRLTVL.

The CDR3 nucleotides are TGTGCCAGCAGTCCCGAGACAGGGATGAACACTGAAGCTTTCTTT. Protein product: CASSPETGMNTEAFF. This chain connects TRBV28 to TRBJ1-1, with TRBD1 identical over 7 bases. The CDR3 is 15 residues long. Unmatched junction bases numbered 6, after V lost 5 bases and J lost 0 bases. Germline V gene sequence: CDR1 MDHEN, CDR2 SYDVKM.

The chain recombines TRBV5-4 with TRBJ2-7; 7 bases are shared with TRBD1. V was pared by 1 base and J by 2 bases, with 6 bases of the junction left unmatched. The length of the CDR3 is 15 residues. Germline V gene lookup returns CDR1 SGHNT and CDR2 YYREEE (reference sequence). The CDR3 reads CASSLNRGNPYEQYF. As DNA, the CDR3 is TGTGCCAGCAGCTTGAACAGGGGAAATCCCTACGAGCAGTACTTC.

This clone was seen just once. The CDR3 spells CASSPGLAGVYEQYF. The DNA of the CDR3 is TGTGCCAGCAGTCCTGGACTAGCGGGAGTCTACGAGCAGTACTTC. This sequence joins TRBV6-5 and TRBJ2-7; 13 bases align to TRBD2. This CDR3 spans 15 amino acids. The germline V gene encodes CDR1 MNHEY and CDR2 SVGAGI. The J segment lost 3 bases and the V segment lost 5 bases, leaving 4 bases of the junction unmatched.

This clone has just a few counts. V and J are TRBV6-1 and TRBJ1-3; 7 positions match TRBD1. This CDR3 is 14 amino acids long. CDR1 is MNHNS, CDR2 SASEGT, per germline. Trimming at V came to 1 base and at J to 3 bases, leaving 0 bases not matched to a gene. This CDR3 reads CASSEGQGGNTIYF. In DNA, the CDR3 is TGTGCCAGCAGTGAAGGACAGGGTGGAAACACCATATATTTT.

The gene calls are TRBV4-3 and TRBJ2-7; a weak D match, TRBD1 (5 bases). Trimming shortened V by 0 bases and J by 5 bases, and 14 bases separated the two germline ends. CDR1 and CDR2 from the germline V gene are LGHNA and YSLEER. The CDR3 has 15 residues. CDR3: CASSQEGRVINEQYF. The CDR3 DNA reads TGCGCCAGCAGCCAAGAGGGCAGGGTGATAAACGAGCAGTACTTC.

The rearrangement links TRBV7-2 to TRBJ2-3; weak D call: TRBD2 (6 bases). The ends were cut back, 3 bases at V and 8 bases at J, with 9 bases in the middle. Germline-derived CDR1 and CDR2 are SGHTA and FQGNSA. The CDR3 contains 12 residues. CDR3 amino acids: CASSFHGSTQYF. CDR3 DNA: TGTGCCAGCAGCTTTCACGGGAGTACGCAGTATTTT.

The count of this clone is one. The chain carries TRBV27 and TRBJ2-1; 7 bases line up with TRBD2. CDR3 length: 12 amino acids. Losses at the gene ends were 4 bases for V and 6 bases for J; bases not matched to a gene: 0. Germline V gene data show CDR1 as MNHEY and CDR2 as SMNVEV (reference sequence). The chain's CDR3 is CASSWGGNEQFF. In nucleotides, the CDR3 is TGTGCCAGCAGTTGGGGGGGCAATGAGCAGTTCTTC.

V and J are TRBV5-1 and TRBJ2-2; 10 bases fit TRBD1. This CDR3 is built from 18 residues. The V gene's germline CDR1 is SGHRS and CDR2 YFSETQ. V trimming: 3 bases; J trimming: 3 bases; junction bases outside the gene matches: 11. The CDR3 nucleotides are TGCGCCAGCAGCTGGTCTCCGGGACAGGGGAATCACACCGGGGAGCTGTTTTTT. Encoded protein: CASSWSPGQGNHTGELFF.

The chain employs TRBV18 and TRBJ1-5; D might be TRBD1 (6 bases). The CDR3 totals 15 residues. V lost 4 bases and J lost 0, with 10 bases in between. CDR1 and CDR2 from the germline V gene are KGHSH and LQKENI. CDR3 sequence reads: CASSQQGYSNQPQHF. The CDR3 DNA is TGTGCCAGCTCACAACAGGGCTATAGCAATCAGCCCCAGCATTTT.

The chain recombines TRBV6-1 with TRBJ2-1; TRBD2 matches 11 bases. This CDR3 is built from 15 residues. CDR1 is MNHNS, CDR2 SASEGT, per germline. V shed 7 bases, J shed 7 bases, and the junction held 9 bases outside the gene matches. The CDR3 here is CASTSEGLAGNEQFF. In DNA form, the CDR3 reads TGTGCCAGCACCTCCGAAGGACTAGCGGGTAATGAGCAGTTCTTC.

The genes are TRBV6-4 and TRBJ1-5; no definite D call. Germline-derived CDR1 and CDR2 are MRHNA and SNTAGT. V lost 4 bases, J lost 1 base, and 11 bases lay in between. The CDR3 consists of 15 residues. CDR3 in amino acids: CASSGFQKSNQPQHF. In DNA form, the CDR3 reads TGTGCCAGCAGTGGCTTTCAGAAAAGCAATCAGCCCCAGCATTTT.

This sequence joins TRBV30 and TRBJ1-5; 7 nucleotides line up with TRBD1. The CDR3 covers 17 residues. Trimming at V came to 5 bases and at J to 2 bases, leaving 15 bases not matched to a gene. Germline V gene lookup returns CDR1 GTSNPN and CDR2 SVGIG (reference sequence). The CDR3 region has the DNA TGTGCCTGGGGTAGACAGGGTCCGGCAATTGGCAATCAGCCCCAGCATTTT. Its translation is CAWGRQGPAIGNQPQHF.

V gene TRBV28 combines with J gene TRBJ2-1, with a tentative D call TRBD2 (5 bases). Germline V gene lookup returns CDR1 MDHEN and CDR2 SYDVKM. The length of the CDR3 is 11 residues. V was clipped by 4 bases and J by 15 bases, with 13 bases between them. The CDR3 is CASSYRGRGFF. The CDR3 DNA sequence: TGTGCCAGCAGTTACCGAGGGAGAGGGTTCTTC.

As regards this clone: Other DNA sequences from this sample encode an identical CDR3 as well. The J gene is TRBJ1-1, the V gene TRBV27; D gene ambiguous. This CDR3 has 13 amino acids. The V end lost 2 bases, the J end lost 1 base, and 5 bases lay between the germline ends. CDR1 and CDR2 from the germline V gene are MNHEY and SMNVEV (reference sequence). For the CDR3, the DNA is TGTGCCAGCAGTTTACGCGGGAACACTGAAGCTTTCTTT. It encodes CASSLRGNTEAFF.

A few counts support this clone. J is TRBJ1-1 and V is TRBV5-6, with D unresolved. The length of the CDR3 is 13 residues. Germline V gene data show CDR1 as SGHDT and CDR2 as YYEEEE. The germline V and J ends were trimmed by 0 bases and 8 bases, with 11 bases remaining between them. The CDR3, as DNA: TGTGCCAGCAGCTTGGCCATTGGAGAGGAAGCTTTCTTT. Amino acid sequence: CASSLAIGEEAFF.

The J gene is TRBJ2-5, the V gene TRBV6-1, with 10 positions matching TRBD2. With V trimmed by 7 bases and J by 4 bases, 9 bases remained unmatched. Germline V CDR1 and CDR2: MNHNS, SASEGT. The CDR3 spans 15 residues. The CDR3 DNA is TGTGCCAGCATTCCTAGCGGGAGCTTTCGAGAGACCCAGTACTTC. It is translated as CASIPSGSFRETQYF.

This chain joins TRBV29-1 and TRBJ1-5; 7 bases match TRBD1. The V gene's germline CDR1 is SQVTM and CDR2 ANQGSEA. With V trimmed by 4 bases and J by 5 bases, 8 bases remained unmatched. This CDR3 is 14 amino acids long. CDR3 DNA sequence: TGCAGCGTTGCCCAGGGGGGAGGCGATCAGCCCCAGCATTTT. It translates to CSVAQGGGDQPQHF.

This chain joins TRBV7-3 and TRBJ1-1; D perhaps matches TRBD1 (6 bases). The germline V gene has CDR1 SGHTA and CDR2 FQGTGA. V lost 5 bases to trimming and J lost 2 bases, with 12 bases between them. The CDR3 spans 14 residues. The CDR3 bases are TGTGCCAGCAGCCGGCAGGGGCACAACACTGAAGCTTTCTTT. Translation gives CASSRQGHNTEAFF.

This chain links TRBV4-2 with TRBJ2-1; D not resolved. Trimming cost V 1 base and J 8 bases, with 9 bases left between them. This CDR3 region has 13 residues. Germline lookup yields CDR1 LGHNA and CDR2 YNFKEQ. In DNA form, the CDR3 reads TGTGCCAGCAGCCAAGGACTTCGGGATGAGCAGTTCTTC. It translates to CASSQGLRDEQFF.